A selection of T cell receptor beta chains follows, all from one sample in a study of cytomegalovirus exposure and HLA in healthy donors. Generated by immunoSEQ multiplex PCR, the TCRdb table keeps only in-frame clones and is missing some. The sample table includes around 200,000 clones. Sequencing was done on a sample of PBMCs. The receptors derive from a woman under 40 in good health and CMV-seropositive. CDR3s include the opening cysteine and the closing phenylalanine or tryptophan. The D gene is left open where the match is weak.

TGTGCCAGCTTCGCCCGGGGGACAGGCAGCGGCTACACCTTC	CASFARGTGSGYTF	TRBD1	TRBJ1-2	TRBV28
TGCGCCAGCAGCGAACAGGGGGGATCCTACGAGCAGTACTTC	CASSEQGGSYEQYF	TRBD1	TRBJ2-7	TRBV5-1
TGCAGCGTGCCGGACCCCCCGGGGGGCTCCTACAATGAGCAGTTCTTC	CSVPDPPGGSYNEQFF	TRBD2	TRBJ2-1	TRBV29-1
TGCGCCAGCAGCACCGGGAGGCACGATTCACCCCTCCACTTT	CASSTGRHDSPLHF	-	TRBJ1-6	TRBV4-1
TGTGCCAGCAGGGGAGGCAAGGAGACCCAGTACTTC	CASRGGKETQYF	-	TRBJ2-5	TRBV11-2
TGTGCCAGCAACATAGGGGTTCCACTGAACACTGAAGCTTTCTTT	CASNIGVPLNTEAFF	-	TRBJ1-1	TRBV6-5
TGTGCCAGTAGTCCTCGGCAGGGCTCTGCCTACGAGCAGTACTTC	CASSPRQGSAYEQYF	-	TRBJ2-7	TRBV19
TGTGCCAGCAGCTTAGCACAGGGGGGATACAATGAGCAGTTCTTC	CASSLAQGGYNEQFF	TRBD1	TRBJ2-1	TRBV11-2
TGTGCCAGCAGCCCTGGACGGGGGAGAAACACCATATATTTT	CASSPGRGRNTIYF	-	TRBJ1-3	TRBV5-6
TGTGCCAGCAGCCAAGACACTGGGCCCGGAAACACCATATATTTT	CASSQDTGPGNTIYF	-	TRBJ1-3	TRBV4-2
TGTGCCACCAGCAGAGATCTGGTAGGGGAAGGGTCGAACACCGGGGAGCTGTTTTTT	CATSRDLVGEGSNTGELFF	-	TRBJ2-2	TRBV15
TGTGCCAGCAGCTTAATTAGACTAGCGGGGTACTCCTACGAGCAGTACTTC	CASSLIRLAGYSYEQYF	-	TRBJ2-7	TRBV12-1
TGTGCCAGCAGTTTATGGCAGGGAACCGGGGAGCTGTTTTTT	CASSLWQGTGELFF	-	TRBJ2-2	TRBV27
TGCGCCAGCAGCATTCAGGGTGGAGACACTGAAGCTTTCTTT	CASSIQGGDTEAFF	-	TRBJ1-1	TRBV5-1
TGTGCCAGCAGCTTACGTGGGACTAGTTACACAGATACGCAGTATTTT	CASSLRGTSYTDTQYF	TRBD2	TRBJ2-3	TRBV5-5
TGTGCCAGCAGCTATTCGGGGGAGACCCAGTACTTC	CASSYSGETQYF	-	TRBJ2-5	TRBV7-9
TGCGCCAGCAGCCAAGACCGGGGGGCGAGGACTGAAGCTTTCTTT	CASSQDRGARTEAFF	-	TRBJ1-1	TRBV4-3
TGTGCCAGCAGTGATAGGGGGGGAGATGAAAAACTGTTTTTT	CASSDRGGDEKLFF	-	TRBJ1-4	TRBV6-1
TGTGCCAGCAGCACCAGGGACAGGGGGCTTCACTATGGCTACACCTTC	CASSTRDRGLHYGYTF	TRBD1	TRBJ1-2	TRBV5-4
TGTGCCAGCAGCTTGGGGGCTACCCGCACAGATACGCAGTATTTT	CASSLGATRTDTQYF	-	TRBJ2-3	TRBV5-6
TGTGCCTCCCCGTCTTTAAAGAGAAGGGGGAATGGGGCCAACGTCCTGACTTTC	CASPSLKRRGNGANVLTF	-	TRBJ2-6	TRBV30
TGTGCCAGCAGCGGGGCCCGGGACAGGGCTCAGCCCCAGCATTTT	CASSGARDRAQPQHF	TRBD1	TRBJ1-5	TRBV6-1
TGTGCCAGCTTCACCGGGACTAGCGGGAGGGCCTCCTACAATGAGCAGTTCTTC	CASFTGTSGRASYNEQFF	TRBD2	TRBJ2-1	TRBV10-3
TGTGCCAGCAGCCAGGATCACACCGGGGAGCTGTTTTTT	CASSQDHTGELFF	-	TRBJ2-2	TRBV5-4
TGTGCCAGCCGAGATACAGCACCCTTCTATGGCTACACCTTC	CASRDTAPFYGYTF	-	TRBJ1-2	TRBV28
TGTGCCAGCAGCCCTAGCGGGGGGATTACCTACGAGCAGTACTTC	CASSPSGGITYEQYF	TRBD2	TRBJ2-7	TRBV5-4
TGTGCCAGCAGTTTAGGGCAGGGGTTGTACTTC	CASSLGQGLYF	-	TRBJ2-5	TRBV27
TGTGCCAGCAGCTTATCAGGGGGAGCCGGGGAGCTGTTTTTT	CASSLSGGAGELFF	TRBD1	TRBJ2-2	TRBV7-7
TGTGCCTTAAAGCGGGGGGTCAGGGGGAGGGCCGGGGATACGCAGTATTTT	CALKRGVRGRAGDTQYF	-	TRBJ2-3	TRBV21-1
TGCGCCAGCAGCCAACACAGGAGCACTGAAGCTTTCTTT	CASSQHRSTEAFF	-	TRBJ1-1	TRBV4-3
TGCGCCACCGGGACTGCGAACACCGGGGAGCTGTTTTTT	CATGTANTGELFF	-	TRBJ2-2	TRBV5-1
TGTGCCAGCAGTGAAAGGACAGGGGGCTACGAGCAGTACTTC	CASSERTGGYEQYF	TRBD1	TRBJ2-7	TRBV2
TGTGCCAGCAGCGCCTCCGGGGTTGCCGGGGCCAACGTCCTGACTTTC	CASSASGVAGANVLTF	-	TRBJ2-6	TRBV7-2
TGTGCCAGCAGCTTAGCGCCCGCCGGGGAGACCCAGTACTTC	CASSLAPAGETQYF	-	TRBJ2-5	TRBV7-8
TGTGCCAGCAGCTTGCTGGGACAGGGGGCAGGGGAGCAGTACTTC	CASSLLGQGAGEQYF	TRBD1	TRBJ2-7	TRBV5-6
TGTGCCAGCAGCCCGCTCCGGGACAGGGGTTCCTACGAGCAGTACTTC	CASSPLRDRGSYEQYF	TRBD1	TRBJ2-7	TRBV14
TGTGCCAGTAGTATCTCAGGGTTAATCTCACCCCTCCACTTT	CASSISGLISPLHF	-	TRBJ1-6	TRBV19
TGTGCCAGCAGTCGCGGGGGGCCCTACGAGCAGTACTTC	CASSRGGPYEQYF	TRBD2	TRBJ2-7	TRBV27
TGTGCCAGCAGTTATGTCAGCGGGAGGCCGGCCGGGGAGCTGTTTTTT	CASSYVSGRPAGELFF	TRBD2	TRBJ2-2	TRBV6-5
TGTGCCAGCAGTTTGGAGGGGACAGGACTCAGGGGGGACCAGTACTTC	CASSLEGTGLRGDQYF	TRBD1	TRBJ2-5	TRBV5-6
TGCGCCAGCAGCCAAGTATCACCGCTAAATGAAAAACTGTTTTTT	CASSQVSPLNEKLFF	-	TRBJ1-4	TRBV4-1
TGCGCCAGCAGATCAACAGGGCTCGGCACTGAAGCTTTCTTT	CASRSTGLGTEAFF	-	TRBJ1-1	TRBV5-1
TGTGCCAGCAGCTTGTGGGACAGGGATTCCGAGCAGTACTTC	CASSLWDRDSEQYF	TRBD1	TRBJ2-7	TRBV5-6
TGCAGCGTTCGGGTAGCGGGGGCCTCCCCGAAAGAGACCCAGTACTTC	CSVRVAGASPKETQYF	TRBD2	TRBJ2-5	TRBV29-1
TGTGCCAGCAGTATAGGGGCTGCTAACTATGGCTACACCTTC	CASSIGAANYGYTF	-	TRBJ1-2	TRBV6-5
TGTGCCAGCACGGGCGGGGCTAGCGGGACAGATACGCAGTATTTT	CASTGGASGTDTQYF	TRBD2	TRBJ2-3	TRBV11-2
TGTGCCAGCAATGGAGGCAGTGAGCAGTTCTTC	CASNGGSEQFF	-	TRBJ2-1	TRBV25-1
TGTGCCAGCAGCACCCCTTTGACAGCGACTAATGAAAAACTGTTTTTT	CASSTPLTATNEKLFF	-	TRBJ1-4	TRBV7-9
TGTGCCAGCAGATTAGGGAGGGCTGGGGAGCTGTTTTTT	CASRLGRAGELFF	TRBD2	TRBJ2-2	TRBV27
TGCGCCAGCAGCGCGACAGGGAGCGACTACAATGAGCAGTTCTTC	CASSATGSDYNEQFF	TRBD1	TRBJ2-1	TRBV5-1
TGCGCCAGCAGCCCTATCACAGGGATTGTCTACAATGAGCAGTTCTTC	CASSPITGIVYNEQFF	-	TRBJ2-1	TRBV5-1
TGCGCCAGCAGCTTAACAGGGGTCATGAACACTGAAGCTTTCTTT	CASSLTGVMNTEAFF	TRBD1	TRBJ1-1	TRBV5-1
TGTGCCAGCACCGCTAGCGGAGGATCCTACAATGAGCAGTTCTTC	CASTASGGSYNEQFF	TRBD2	TRBJ2-1	TRBV7-9
TGCGCCAGCGGTGAGTTTGCGGCAGGGCGGCATGAGCAGTTCTTC	CASGEFAAGRHEQFF	-	TRBJ2-1	TRBV10-2
TGTGCCAGCTCACCGAGAGACACCGGGGAGCTGTTTTTT	CASSPRDTGELFF	-	TRBJ2-2	TRBV18